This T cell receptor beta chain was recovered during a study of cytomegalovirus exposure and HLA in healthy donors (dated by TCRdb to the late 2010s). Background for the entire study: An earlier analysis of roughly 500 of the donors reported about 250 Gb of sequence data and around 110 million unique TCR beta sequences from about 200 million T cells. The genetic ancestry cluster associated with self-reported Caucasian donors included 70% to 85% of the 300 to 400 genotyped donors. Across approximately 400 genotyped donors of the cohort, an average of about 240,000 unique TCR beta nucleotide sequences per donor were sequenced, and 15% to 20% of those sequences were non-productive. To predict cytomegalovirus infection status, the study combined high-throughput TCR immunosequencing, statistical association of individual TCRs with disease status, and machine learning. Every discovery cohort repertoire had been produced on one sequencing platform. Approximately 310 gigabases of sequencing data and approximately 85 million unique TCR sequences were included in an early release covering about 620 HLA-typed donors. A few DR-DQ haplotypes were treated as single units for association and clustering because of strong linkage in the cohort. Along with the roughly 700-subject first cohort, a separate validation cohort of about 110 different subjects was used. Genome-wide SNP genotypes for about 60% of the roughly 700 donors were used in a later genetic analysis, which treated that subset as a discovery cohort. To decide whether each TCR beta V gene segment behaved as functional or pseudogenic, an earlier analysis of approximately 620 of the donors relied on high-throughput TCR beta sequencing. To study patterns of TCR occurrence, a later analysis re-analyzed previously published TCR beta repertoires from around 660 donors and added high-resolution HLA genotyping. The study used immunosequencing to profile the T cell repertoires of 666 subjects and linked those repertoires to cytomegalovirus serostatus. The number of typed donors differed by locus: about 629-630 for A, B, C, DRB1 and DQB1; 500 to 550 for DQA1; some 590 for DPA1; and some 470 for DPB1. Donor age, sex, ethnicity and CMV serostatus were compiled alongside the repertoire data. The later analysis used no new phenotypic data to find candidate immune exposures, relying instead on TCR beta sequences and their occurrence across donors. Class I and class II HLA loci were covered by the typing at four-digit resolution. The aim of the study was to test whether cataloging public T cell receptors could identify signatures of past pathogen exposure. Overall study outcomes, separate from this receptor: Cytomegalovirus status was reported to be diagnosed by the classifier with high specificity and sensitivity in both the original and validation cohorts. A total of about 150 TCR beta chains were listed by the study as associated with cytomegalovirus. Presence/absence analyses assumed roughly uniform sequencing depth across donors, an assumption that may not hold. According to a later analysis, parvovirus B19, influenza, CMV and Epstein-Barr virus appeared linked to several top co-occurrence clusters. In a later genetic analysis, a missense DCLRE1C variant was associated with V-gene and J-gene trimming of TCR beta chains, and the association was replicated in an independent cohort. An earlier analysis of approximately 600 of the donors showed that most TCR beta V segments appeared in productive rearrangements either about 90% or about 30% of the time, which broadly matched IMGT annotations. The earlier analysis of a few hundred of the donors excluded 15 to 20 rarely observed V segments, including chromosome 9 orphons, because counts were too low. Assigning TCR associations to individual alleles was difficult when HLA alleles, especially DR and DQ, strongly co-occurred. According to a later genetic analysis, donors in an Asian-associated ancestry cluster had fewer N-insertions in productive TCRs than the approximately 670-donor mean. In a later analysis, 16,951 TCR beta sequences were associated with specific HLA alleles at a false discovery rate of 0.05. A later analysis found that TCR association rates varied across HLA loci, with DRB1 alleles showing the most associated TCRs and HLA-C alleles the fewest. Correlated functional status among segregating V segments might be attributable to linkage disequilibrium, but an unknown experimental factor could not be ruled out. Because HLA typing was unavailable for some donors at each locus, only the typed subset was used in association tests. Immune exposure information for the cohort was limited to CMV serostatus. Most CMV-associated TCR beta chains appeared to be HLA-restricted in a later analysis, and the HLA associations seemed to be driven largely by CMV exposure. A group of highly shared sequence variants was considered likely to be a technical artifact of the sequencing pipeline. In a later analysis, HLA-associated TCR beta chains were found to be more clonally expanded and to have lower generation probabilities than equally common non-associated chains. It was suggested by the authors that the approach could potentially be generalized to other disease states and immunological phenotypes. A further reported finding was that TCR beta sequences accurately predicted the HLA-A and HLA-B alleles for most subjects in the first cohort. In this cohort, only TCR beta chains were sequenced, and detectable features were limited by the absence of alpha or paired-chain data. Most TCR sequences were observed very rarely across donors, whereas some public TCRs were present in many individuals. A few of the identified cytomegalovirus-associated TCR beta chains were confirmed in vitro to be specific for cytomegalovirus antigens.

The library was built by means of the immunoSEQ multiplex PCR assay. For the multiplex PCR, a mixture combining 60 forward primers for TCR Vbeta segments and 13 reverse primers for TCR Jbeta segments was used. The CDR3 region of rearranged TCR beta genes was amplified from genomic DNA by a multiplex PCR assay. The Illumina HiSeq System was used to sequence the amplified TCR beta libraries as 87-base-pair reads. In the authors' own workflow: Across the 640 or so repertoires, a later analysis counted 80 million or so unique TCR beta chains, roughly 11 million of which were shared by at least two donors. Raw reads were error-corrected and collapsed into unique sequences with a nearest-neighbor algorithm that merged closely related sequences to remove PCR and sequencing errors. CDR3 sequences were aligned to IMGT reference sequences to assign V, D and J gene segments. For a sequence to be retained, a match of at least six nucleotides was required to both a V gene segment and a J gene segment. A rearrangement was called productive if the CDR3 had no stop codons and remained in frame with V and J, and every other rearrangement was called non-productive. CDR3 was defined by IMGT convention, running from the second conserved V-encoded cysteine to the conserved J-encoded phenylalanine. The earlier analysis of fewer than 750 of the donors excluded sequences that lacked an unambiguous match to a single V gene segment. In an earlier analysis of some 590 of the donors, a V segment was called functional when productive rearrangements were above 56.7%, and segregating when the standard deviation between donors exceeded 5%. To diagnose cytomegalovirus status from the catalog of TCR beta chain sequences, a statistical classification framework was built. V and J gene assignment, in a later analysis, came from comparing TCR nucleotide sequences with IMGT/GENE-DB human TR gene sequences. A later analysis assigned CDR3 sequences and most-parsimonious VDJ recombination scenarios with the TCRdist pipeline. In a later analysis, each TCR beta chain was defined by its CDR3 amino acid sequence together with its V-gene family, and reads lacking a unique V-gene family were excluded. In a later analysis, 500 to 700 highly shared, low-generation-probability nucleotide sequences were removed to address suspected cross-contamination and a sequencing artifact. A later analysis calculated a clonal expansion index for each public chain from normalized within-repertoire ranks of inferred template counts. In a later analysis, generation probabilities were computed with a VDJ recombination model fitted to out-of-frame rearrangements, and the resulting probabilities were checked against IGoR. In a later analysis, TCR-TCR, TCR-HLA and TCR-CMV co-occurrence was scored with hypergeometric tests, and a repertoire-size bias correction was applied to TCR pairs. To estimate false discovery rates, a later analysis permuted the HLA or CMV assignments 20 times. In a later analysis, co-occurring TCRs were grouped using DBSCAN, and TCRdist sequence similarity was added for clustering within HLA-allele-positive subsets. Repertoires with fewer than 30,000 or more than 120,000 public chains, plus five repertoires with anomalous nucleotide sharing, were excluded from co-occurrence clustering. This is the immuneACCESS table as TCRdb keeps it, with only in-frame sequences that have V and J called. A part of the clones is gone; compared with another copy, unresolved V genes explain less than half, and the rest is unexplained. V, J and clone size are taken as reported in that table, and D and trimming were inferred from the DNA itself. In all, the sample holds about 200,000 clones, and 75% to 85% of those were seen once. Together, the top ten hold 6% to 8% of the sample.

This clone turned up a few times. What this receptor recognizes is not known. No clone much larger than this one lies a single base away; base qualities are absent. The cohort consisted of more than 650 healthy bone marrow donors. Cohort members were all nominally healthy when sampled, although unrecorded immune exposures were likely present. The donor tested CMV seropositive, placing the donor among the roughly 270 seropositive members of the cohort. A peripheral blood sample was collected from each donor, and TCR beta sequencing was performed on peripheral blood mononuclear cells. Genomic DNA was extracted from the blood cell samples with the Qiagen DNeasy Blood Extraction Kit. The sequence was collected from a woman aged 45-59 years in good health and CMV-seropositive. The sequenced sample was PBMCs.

Here the CDR3 is given as CASSNRDSYNSPLHF. The DNA sequence is given as TGTGCCAGCAGTAACAGGGACTCCTATAATTCACCCCTCCACTTT. The V and J segments used are TRBV27 and TRBJ1-6; TRBD1 could be the D gene, as 6 bases match. Spanning cysteine to phenylalanine, the CDR3 consists of 15 amino acids. Left in the record is the CDR3 DNA by itself, 45 bases read in frame from the first base. Trimming removed 5 bases from V and 0 bases from J, leaving 8 bases between the germline ends. As encoded in the germline V gene (reference sequence), CDR1 is MNHEY while CDR2 is SMNVEV.